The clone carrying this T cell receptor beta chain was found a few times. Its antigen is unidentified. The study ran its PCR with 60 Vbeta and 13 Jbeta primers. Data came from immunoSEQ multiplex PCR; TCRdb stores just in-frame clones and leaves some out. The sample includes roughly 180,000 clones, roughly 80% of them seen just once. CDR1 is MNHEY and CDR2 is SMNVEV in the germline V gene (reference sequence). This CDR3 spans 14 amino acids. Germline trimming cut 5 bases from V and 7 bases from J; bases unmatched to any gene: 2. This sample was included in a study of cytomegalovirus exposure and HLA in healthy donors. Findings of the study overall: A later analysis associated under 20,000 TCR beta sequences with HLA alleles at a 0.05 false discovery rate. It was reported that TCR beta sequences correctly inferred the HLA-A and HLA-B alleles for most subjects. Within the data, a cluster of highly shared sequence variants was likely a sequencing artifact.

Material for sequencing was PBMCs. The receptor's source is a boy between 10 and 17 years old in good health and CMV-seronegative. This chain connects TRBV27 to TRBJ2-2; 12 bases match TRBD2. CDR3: CASSILAGGGELFF. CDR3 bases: TGTGCCAGCAGTATACTAGCGGGAGGCGGGGAGCTGTTTTTT.